These 5 T cell receptor beta chains were all obtained from the same sample, sequenced in a study of beta chain features in type 1 diabetes. Every bit of the isolated RNA underwent reverse transcription, so sequencing read expressed TCRB transcripts. The table came from immunoSEQ multiplex PCR; TCRdb's copy has only in-frame clones and leaves some out. This sample has about 360,000 clones; around an eighth occur once, and the top ten carry approximately 0.015%. Sequenced sample: naive CD4+ T cells from blood. These receptors were collected from a man younger than 35 in good health.

This clone has more than one count but fewer than ten. The chain employs TRBV4-3 and TRBJ2-5, with D hard to call. The CDR3 runs 15 residues. CDR1 LGHNA and CDR2 YSLEER come from the germline V gene. Trimming took off 0 bases at V and 5 bases at J, with 13 bases between the two ends. The CDR3 sequence: CASSQDLLLTETQYF. In DNA form, the CDR3 reads TGCGCCAGCAGCCAAGATCTATTACTCACGGAGACCCAGTACTTC.

This clone was observed a few times. The chain uses TRBV19 and TRBJ2-2; TRBD2 aligns across 9 bases. The CDR3 runs to 18 residues. Trimming at V came to 6 bases and at J to 2 bases, leaving 13 bases not matched to a gene. CDR1 LNHDA and CDR2 SQIVND come from the germline V gene (reference sequence). CDR3 sequence reads: CASSPVAGEPFNTGELFF. The DNA for the CDR3 is TGTGCCAGTAGCCCTGTAGCGGGGGAGCCCTTTAACACCGGGGAGCTGTTTTTT.

V usage is TRBV19 and J usage is TRBJ1-4; a weak D match, TRBD1 (5 bases). CDR3 size: 13 residues. Trimming cost V 4 bases and J 7 bases, with 10 bases left between them. The germline CDR1 and CDR2 sequences are LNHDA and SQIVND (reference sequence). CDR3 bases: TGTGCCAGTAGTACCAGGGCGAGTGAAAAACTGTTTTTT. Protein: CASSTRASEKLFF.

This chain uses TRBV7-2 with TRBJ1-3; 8 bases fit TRBD1. The germline gives CDR1 SGHTA, CDR2 FQGNSA. This CDR3 has 14 residues. V lost 2 bases to trimming and J lost 8 bases; unmatched junction nucleotides: 5. The CDR3 sequence is CASSLWQGAYTIYF. Written as DNA, the CDR3 is TGTGCCAGCAGCTTATGGCAGGGGGCTTACACCATATATTTT.

A few counts support this clone. The chain combines TRBV29-1 with TRBJ1-2, with D unclear. CDR3 length: 10 residues. Trimming cost V 5 bases and J 6 bases, with 7 bases left between them. The germline CDR1 and CDR2 sequences are SQVTM and ANQGSEA. CDR3 nucleotides: TGCAGCGTTTTCGAGGATGGCTACACCTTC. Its protein is CSVFEDGYTF.